What follows are 11 T cell receptor beta chains derived from one specimen sequenced in a study of T cell repertoires in cytomegalovirus infection. One entry per CDR3 protein results from TCRdb running MiXCR on the reads. Here the sample spans approximately 700,000 distinct CDR3 sequences, less than 40% being singletons. Input material: PBMCs. The source of these receptors is a human donor in good health (CMV status not recorded). Some clones in this sample may be carry-over from other donors' samples.

At least ten counts were recorded for this clonotype. The V gene is TRBV7-8, the J gene TRBJ1-3; D is uncertain. With 6 bases removed from V and 2 bases from J, the gap between germline ends came to 8 bases. The CDR3 totals 13 residues. CDR1 and CDR2 (germline): SGHVS, FQNEAQ. The CDR3 here is CASRRGTGNTIYF. Written as DNA, the CDR3 is TGTGCCAGCAGGCGGGGAACTGGAAACACCATATATTTT.

The chain couples TRBV25-1 to TRBJ2-4; D may be TRBD2 (5 bases). The ends were cut back, 4 bases at V and 9 bases at J, with 13 bases in the middle. The CDR3 length is 13 residues. Germline V gives CDR1 MGHDK, CDR2 SYGVNS. As DNA, the CDR3 is TGTGCCAGCAGTGTCGGGGTCGTGGGCATTCAGTACTTC. Amino acid sequence: CASSVGVVGIQYF.

This clonotype was found a few times. This sequence joins TRBV7-6 and TRBJ1-4; D remains ambiguous. CDR1 SGHVS and CDR2 FNYEAQ come from the germline V gene. The CDR3 has 18 residues. Trimming left V 1 base short and J 1 base short, with 16 bases between. CDR3 region: CASSLGSWGFGTNEKLFF. As DNA, the CDR3 is TGTGCCAGCAGCTTAGGATCATGGGGATTTGGAACTAATGAAAAACTGTTTTTT.

This clonotype was seen a few times. The chain's CDR3 is CASSHPSSNHNEQFF. The CDR3 coding sequence is TGTGCCAGCAGCCACCCCTCGTCGAACCACAATGAGCAGTTCTTC. V usage is TRBV7-2 and J usage is TRBJ2-1; the D is unclear. Between the trimmed V and J ends, which lost 5 bases and 5 bases, there was a span of 16 bases. The length of the CDR3 is 15 residues. Germline values: CDR1 SGHTA, CDR2 FQGNSA.

CDR3 sequence: CASSPHRGQNSPLHF. DNA of the CDR3: TGTGCCAGCAGCCCACACAGGGGTCAAAATTCACCCCTCCACTTT. This chain links TRBV7-3 with TRBJ1-6; 7 nucleotides line up with TRBD1. The germline gives CDR1 SGHTA, CDR2 FQGTGA. The CDR3 spans 15 residues. J was trimmed by 7 bases and V by 5 bases; bases with no gene match: 8.

The chain combines TRBV12-3 or TRBV12-4 with TRBJ2-7; 8 nucleotides agree with TRBD2. The CDR3 runs to 17 residues. The trim removed 6 bases at V and 3 bases at J, leaving 16 bases unmatched. The CDR3 DNA sequence: TGTGCCAGCAGGCACAACCGGGGCCGGGAGGGGGTCTACGAGCAGTACTTC. Amino acid sequence: CASRHNRGREGVYEQYF.

V gene TRBV29-1 combines with J gene TRBJ1-1; no reliable D call. Per germline, CDR1 SQVTM and CDR2 ANQGSEA. The CDR3 extends over 12 amino acids. V lost 5 bases to trimming and J lost 2 bases, with 9 bases between them. CDR3 residues: CSVWEINTEAFF. The CDR3 coding sequence is TGCAGCGTTTGGGAGATCAACACTGAAGCTTTCTTT.

This chain connects TRBV10-3 to TRBJ2-7; possible D gene TRBD1, 5 bases. V lost 6 bases and J lost 1, with 19 bases in between. Germline CDR1 is ENHRY and CDR2 is SYGVKD. There are 16 residues in the CDR3. CDR3 amino acids: CAIRSWGNSRSYEQYF. As DNA, the CDR3 is TGTGCCATCAGGTCGTGGGGCAACTCCAGGTCCTACGAGCAGTACTTC.

This clonotype was seen more than once but under ten times. The chain employs TRBV28 and TRBJ1-2; 7 positions match TRBD1. This CDR3 is 14 amino acids long. Germline trimming cut 5 bases from V and 8 bases from J; bases unmatched to any gene: 11. CDR1 is MDHEN and CDR2 is SYDVKM in the germline V gene. In nucleotides, the CDR3 is TGTGCCAGCAGTCGACAGGGAGTTGTCCACGGCTACACCTTC. This gives the protein CASSRQGVVHGYTF.

The rearrangement joins TRBV4-1 to TRBJ2-5, with D possibly matching TRBD1 (6 bases). CDR1 MGHRA and CDR2 YSYEKL come from the germline V gene. The CDR3 totals 17 residues. V was clipped by 3 bases and J by 0 bases, with 17 bases between them. CDR3: CASSQGPGTTYQETQYF. CDR3 DNA sequence: TGCGCCAGCAGCCAGGGTCCCGGGACAACGTACCAAGAGACCCAGTACTTC.

This clonotype was picked up a small number of times. J is TRBJ2-5 and V is TRBV7-9; TRBD1 might be the D (5 bases). Trimming shortened V by 8 bases and J by 2 bases, and 15 bases separated the two germline ends. Germline V lookup: CDR1 SEHNR, CDR2 FQNEAQ (reference sequence). This CDR3 spans 14 amino acids. DNA for the CDR3: TGTGCCAGCGGAGTTGGGGCCTCACAAGAGACCCAGTACTTC. The encoded protein is CASGVGASQETQYF. The whole variable domain, filled in from reference TRBV7-9 and TRBJ2-5, reads DTGVSQNPRHKITKRGQNVTFRCDPISEHNRLYWYRQTLGQGPEFLTYFQNEAQLEKSRLLSDRFSAERPKGSFSTLEIQRTEQGDSAMYLCASGVGASQETQYFGPGTRLLVL.